This T cell receptor beta chain was identified in a study of blood T cell repertoires in COVID-19. About the research overall: Sources were T cells, B-cell-depleted T cells, or PBMCs; the material itself was cDNA or gDNA.

Per the original data handling: By means of reference gene primer amplification, nucleated cell counts were estimated. Measured with immunoSEQ multiplex PCR; TCRdb has only the in-frame clones, and not every one. The V and J calls and clone size are taken from that table; D and trimming were inferred from the DNA. This table has 200,000 or so clones, roughly nine tenths appearing once. The germline CDR1 and CDR2 sequences are SGHTA and FQGTGA. V lost 5 bases and J lost 3, with 12 bases in between. The CDR3 has 14 residues. Those who participated ranged in age from roughly 18 to 100 years and resided in about two dozen US areas. Allocation to cohorts depended on clinical history reported by the participants.

The chain combines TRBV7-3 with TRBJ2-3, with D unclear. The sequence came from a woman between 18 and 29 years old in a cohort exposed to, infected with or recovered from COVID-19 (not recorded which). The sequenced sample was PBMCs or T cells enriched from blood (not recorded which). This CDR3 is CASSPAETTDTQYF. Here the CDR3 DNA reads TGTGCCAGCAGCCCCGCGGAAACAACAGATACGCAGTATTTT.